The 25 T cell receptor beta chains below all came from one sample that was sequenced in a study of T-cell memory formation after mild COVID-19. TCRdb re-called the 5' RACE reads with MiXCR, one entry per CDR3 protein. The table includes 250,000 or so distinct CDR3 sequences, roughly 18% detected once. The sequencing sample was made of PBMCs or a T cell subset sorted from them (not recorded which). Receptors originate from a man aged 18-30 years who had mild COVID-19 (a few samples of this study predate the infection). Cell type and time point are not known.

This clonotype was detected a few times. V is TRBV13 and J is TRBJ1-2; no reliable D call. The CDR3 sequence is 15 residues long. Germline V lookup: CDR1 PRHDT, CDR2 FYEKMQ (reference sequence). The germline V and J ends were trimmed by 5 bases and 1 base, with 14 bases remaining between them. The CDR3 region is CASSRPPGSNYGYTF. CDR3 DNA: TGTGCCAGCAGCCGACCACCAGGCAGTAACTATGGCTACACCTTC.

This clonotype was counted between two and nine times. The rearrangement joins TRBV20-1 to TRBJ2-1; 8 bases line up with TRBD2. Germline loops: CDR1 DFQATT, CDR2 SNEGSKA (reference sequence). V trimming: 6 bases; J trimming: 6 bases; junction bases outside the gene matches: 13. The CDR3 totals 15 residues. CDR3 residues: CSAPHYAGGPNEQFF. CDR3 bases: TGCAGTGCCCCACACTACGCGGGGGGACCCAATGAGCAGTTCTTC.

This clonotype came up many times. The chain recombines TRBV29-1 with TRBJ1-2, with D perhaps TRBD1 (5 bases). Germline V gene lookup returns CDR1 SQVTM and CDR2 ANQGSEA. With 6 bases removed from V and 4 bases from J, the gap between germline ends came to 12 bases. This CDR3 has 12 residues. CDR3 DNA sequence: TGCAGCGTCGCGGGGGAGAGCTATGGCTACACCTTC. The encoded protein is CSVAGESYGYTF.

Only a few counts were recorded for this clonotype. The chain combines TRBV5-1 with TRBJ2-3; the D gene is possibly TRBD2 (6 bases). Germline assignment: CDR1 SGHRS and CDR2 YFSETQ. The V end was cut by 4 bases, the J end by 0 bases, with 15 bases between. The CDR3 sequence is 16 residues long. The CDR3 is CASSLRAEGSTDTQYF. In DNA, the CDR3 is TGCGCCAGCAGCCTAAGAGCGGAGGGTAGCACAGATACGCAGTATTTT. Using reference TRBV5-1 and TRBJ2-3 for the parts outside the CDR3, the full variable domain is KAGVTQTPRYLIKTRGQQVTLSCSPISGHRSVSWYQQTPGQGLQFLFEYFSETQRNKGNFPGRFSGRQFSNSRSEMNVSTLELGDSALYLCASSLRAEGSTDTQYFGPGTRLTVL.

The J gene is TRBJ2-5, the V gene TRBV7-2; maybe TRBD1 (5 bases). Germline CDR1 is SGHTA and CDR2 is FQGNSA. The CDR3 runs 13 residues. The V and J ends lost 2 bases and 6 bases respectively, with 10 bases between them. CDR3 amino acids: CASSLQGDQTQYF. CDR3 in DNA: TGTGCCAGCAGCTTACAAGGGGATCAGACCCAGTACTTC.

This clonotype was found a few times. V gene TRBV28 combines with J gene TRBJ2-7; 7 positions match TRBD2. The J segment lost 10 bases and the V segment lost 2 bases, leaving 11 bases of the junction unmatched. Germline CDR1 is MDHEN and CDR2 is SYDVKM. The CDR3 is 14 amino acids. The CDR3 bases are TGTGCCAGCAGTTTAGGAGGACTAGGGACGGTTCAGTACGTC. This encodes CASSLGGLGTVQYV.

This clonotype has more than one count but fewer than ten. V and J are TRBV4-1 and TRBJ1-1; no reliable D call. V lost 3 bases to trimming and J lost 3 bases, with 14 bases between them. The CDR3 covers 15 residues. Germline V lookup: CDR1 MGHRA, CDR2 YSYEKL. The CDR3 is CASSQFRTGDTEAFF. The CDR3 DNA is TGCGCCAGCAGCCAGTTCAGGACGGGAGACACTGAAGCTTTCTTT.

The V call is TRBV3-2, the J call TRBJ2-1; TRBD2, the table's D call, was not compared with the DNA. TRBV3-2 is flagged as a pseudogene. The CDR3 covers 21 residues. The CDR3 here is CASSRDRVLAGPLYSNNEQFF. In DNA form, the CDR3 reads TGTGCCAGCAGCAGAGATAGAGTACTAGCGGGGCCTTTGTATTCTAACAATGAGCAGTTCTTC.

This clonotype was detected ten times or more. The chain carries TRBV7-7 and TRBJ2-1; 7 bases line up with TRBD1. From germline, CDR1 is SSHAT and CDR2 FNYEAQ (reference sequence). The CDR3 is 14 amino acids. V dropped 5 bases and J dropped 6; count of bases not matched to a gene: 7. CDR3 loop: CASSRTGTTNEQFF. CDR3 sequence (DNA): TGTGCCAGCAGCCGGACAGGTACTACCAATGAGCAGTTCTTC.

The chain links TRBV10-3 to TRBJ1-5, with 7 bases aligning to TRBD1. The CDR3 extends over 17 amino acids. V shed 3 bases and J 5 bases; nucleotides not matched to a gene: 13. Germline lookup yields CDR1 ENHRY and CDR2 SYGVKD. Written as DNA, the CDR3 is TGTGCCATCAGTGATAGTCCCCGGGACAGCAAGGATCAGCCCCAGCATTTT. Residues: CAISDSPRDSKDQPQHF.

This clonotype has more than one count but fewer than ten. The rearrangement joins TRBV11-2 to TRBJ2-4; D possibly corresponds to TRBD2 (7 bases). This CDR3 is built from 16 residues. The V gene lost 1 base and the J gene lost 7 bases, with 17 bases spanning the gap. CDR1 SGHAT and CDR2 FQNNGV come from the germline V gene. CDR3 bases: TGTGCCAGCAGCTTAGGCTGGGGGGGCGGTCTGAACATTCAGTACTTC. Residues: CASSLGWGGGLNIQYF.

The chain is built from TRBV27 and TRBJ1-5, with D possibly matching TRBD1 (6 bases). The ends were cut back, 2 bases at V and 7 bases at J, with 9 bases in the middle. The CDR3 is made up of 13 amino acids. CDR1 is MNHEY, CDR2 SMNVEV, per germline (reference sequence). The CDR3 loop reads CASSLHREQPQHF. CDR3 sequence (DNA): TGTGCCAGCAGTTTACACAGGGAACAGCCCCAGCATTTT.

The rearrangement joins TRBV4-3 to TRBJ2-3; 7 nucleotides align to TRBD1. This CDR3 is built from 15 residues. After removal of 1 base from V and 2 bases from J, the junction contained 3 bases not matched to a gene. Looked up from germline, CDR1 is LGHNA and CDR2 is YSLEER. The CDR3 region is CASSQAGGPTDTQYF. For the CDR3, the DNA is TGCGCCAGCAGCCAAGCAGGGGGTCCCACAGATACGCAGTATTTT.

The table lists this clonotype with a few counts. The J gene is TRBJ2-3, the V gene TRBV11-2; TRBD2 matches 13 bases. The CDR3 is made up of 18 amino acids. With 7 bases clipped from V and 5 bases from J, the junction kept 15 bases outside the gene matches. Germline loops: CDR1 SGHAT, CDR2 FQNNGV. CDR3 region: CASTKGATSGGKRDTQYF. The CDR3 DNA follows: TGTGCCAGCACCAAAGGGGCGACTAGCGGGGGGAAGAGAGATACGCAGTATTTT.

This chain links TRBV19 with TRBJ2-7; no firm D call. This CDR3 is built from 11 residues. Per the germline V gene, CDR1 is LNHDA and CDR2 is SQIVND (reference sequence). Between the trimmed V and J ends, which lost 5 bases and 7 bases, there was a span of 9 bases. CDR3: CASSAFGEQYF. In nucleotides, the CDR3 is TGTGCCAGTAGTGCTTTCGGGGAGCAGTACTTC.

This clonotype came up a few times. The chain recombines TRBV4-2 with TRBJ2-1; 13 nucleotides align to TRBD2. The CDR3 sequence is 18 residues long. Germline CDR1 LGHNA, CDR2 YNFKEQ. J gave up 0 bases and V 4 bases, and 6 bases lay outside the gene matches. CDR3 region: CASSRGLAGTTSYNEQFF. The CDR3 DNA is TGTGCCAGCAGCCGGGGACTAGCGGGGACAACCTCCTACAATGAGCAGTTCTTC.

This clonotype turned up a few times. The V call is TRBV4-1, the J call TRBJ2-3; 9 nucleotides agree with TRBD2. The V and J ends lost 4 bases and 8 bases, in that order; junction bases with no gene match: 16. The CDR3 is made up of 17 amino acids. The germline CDR1 and CDR2 sequences are MGHRA and YSYEKL. The CDR3 nucleotides read TGCGCCAGCAGCCCGGGGATAGCGGGGGTTCTGAGGTTTACGCAGTATTTT. It specifies CASSPGIAGVLRFTQYF.

This clonotype was seen a few times. The gene calls are TRBV2 and TRBJ2-2, with D unclear. The CDR3 contains 17 residues. The germline V gene encodes CDR1 SNHLY and CDR2 FYNNEI. With 0 bases removed from V and 5 bases from J, the gap between germline ends came to 16 bases. CDR3 loop: CASSEALERVNTGELFF. The CDR3 DNA is TGTGCCAGCAGTGAAGCGCTAGAAAGGGTTAATACCGGGGAGCTGTTTTTT.

This clonotype was recorded many times. The genes are TRBV19 and TRBJ2-1; TRBD1 matches at 9 bases. The V and J ends lost 6 bases and 6 bases, in that order; junction bases with no gene match: 9. The CDR3 runs 15 residues. Germline V CDR1 and CDR2: LNHDA, SQIVND (reference sequence). CDR3 region: CASRPGDRDSNEQFF. The CDR3 region has the DNA TGTGCCAGTAGGCCCGGGGACAGGGATTCCAATGAGCAGTTCTTC.

This clonotype came up a few times. The chain couples TRBV11-1 to TRBJ1-2, with TRBD1 matching over 8 bases. In germline, CDR1 is SGHAT, CDR2 FQDESV (reference sequence). Trimming at V came to 4 bases and at J to 8 bases, leaving 3 bases not matched to a gene. This CDR3 is 12 amino acids long. CDR3 DNA: TGTGCCAGCAGCTCCCGGACAGGGGGCTACACCTTC. Protein sequence: CASSSRTGGYTF.

This clonotype was counted only a few times. This chain connects TRBV6-5 to TRBJ2-1; 10 bases are shared with TRBD2. With 0 bases clipped from V and 8 bases from J, the junction kept 4 bases outside the gene matches. The CDR3 consists of 15 residues. Germline CDR1 and CDR2: MNHEY and SVGAGI. The CDR3 DNA sequence: TGTGCCAGCAGTTACTCAAGCGGGGGGGCCTATGAGCAGTTCTTC. Translation: CASSYSSGGAYEQFF.

The gene calls are TRBV7-8 and TRBJ2-4, with a weak D call TRBD1 (5 bases). Germline CDR1 reads SGHVS; CDR2 reads FQNEAQ. The CDR3 sequence is 15 residues long. The V end was cut by 6 bases, the J end by 1 base, with 13 bases between. The CDR3 spells CASSLGPAAKNIQYF. CDR3 DNA sequence: TGTGCCAGCAGTTTGGGGCCCGCGGCCAAAAACATTCAGTACTTC.

The chain combines TRBV11-2 with TRBJ2-1; D call uncertain. The V gene's germline CDR1 is SGHAT and CDR2 FQNNGV. V lost 5 bases and J 9 bases, leaving 8 bases between the germline ends. The CDR3 totals 11 residues. The DNA of the CDR3 is TGTGCCAGCAGCAGAATGGGTGAGCAGTTCTTC. Amino acid sequence: CASSRMGEQFF. The full variable domain, rest sourced from reference TRBV11-2 and TRBJ2-1, is EAGVAQSPRYKIIEKRQSVAFWCNPISGHATLYWYQQILGQGPKLLIQFQNNGVVDDSQLPKDRFSAERLKGVDSTLKIQPAKLEDSAVYLCASSRMGEQFFGPGTRLTVL.

This clonotype has more than one count but fewer than ten. The gene calls are TRBV5-6 and TRBJ1-1; D is unclear. Germline-derived CDR1 and CDR2 are SGHDT and YYEEEE. V was trimmed by 4 bases and J by 4 bases, leaving 17 bases between them. The length of the CDR3 is 15 residues. The DNA for the CDR3 is TGTGCCAGCAGCCCGCGGACCCCTTGGGGCACTGAAGCTTTCTTT. This translates into CASSPRTPWGTEAFF.

This clonotype was counted at least ten times. V and J are TRBV7-2 and TRBJ2-2; D ambiguous. The V end lost 1 base, the J end lost 10 bases, and 13 bases lay between the germline ends. This CDR3 region has 14 residues. Germline CDR1 and CDR2: SGHTA and FQGNSA. The CDR3 loop reads CASSLVALGTELFF. The CDR3 DNA reads as TGTGCCAGCAGCTTAGTGGCGCTAGGAACGGAGCTGTTTTTT.